This note documents a single T cell receptor (beta chain) sequence. The data derive from a study of blood T cell repertoires in COVID-19. Study background: From the United States, Italy and Spain came samples of acute and convalescent COVID-19. In each case, the material was cDNA or gDNA derived from T cells, B-cell-depleted T cells, or PBMCs.

The junction had 5 bases not matched to a gene; V was cut back by 2 bases and J by 6 bases. The CDR3 covers 15 residues. The V gene's germline CDR1 is LNHDA and CDR2 SQIVND (reference sequence). Original methodology: Quantification of nucleated cells was approximated via reference gene primer amplification. The assay was immunoSEQ multiplex PCR, and TCRdb's table has in-frame clones only and misses some. That table furnishes V, J and clone size, whereas the DNA furnished D and trimming. The sample includes more than 250,000 clones, almost 85% seen only once; the top ten take roughly 5.3%. The sequenced sample was peripheral blood. This receptor was identified in a man between 50 and 59 years old with active or convalescent COVID-19. This sequence joins TRBV19 and TRBJ1-2; 11 bases map to TRBD1. The CDR3 reads CASSISGTGGDGYTF. DNA of the CDR3: TGTGCCAGTAGTATATCCGGGACAGGGGGAGATGGCTACACCTTC.